This TCR beta chain appears in the sequencing data of a study of early T cells in non-severe SARS-CoV-2 infection (dated by TCRdb to the early 2020s). About the study as a whole: Bulk RNA from unsorted whole blood was used for TCR sequencing, so alpha and beta chains could not be paired.

A remark on this clonotype: Its antigen target is currently unknown. No quality values exist for individual bases; no much larger clone is one base distant.

Points the paper makes about the study in general: VDJdb matching was skewed toward anti-spike CD8 responses and likely underestimated virus-specific expansions, missing private and CD4 specificities.

CDR3 length: 12 amino acids, cysteine to phenylalanine. Solely the CDR3 DNA is kept, with 36 bases framed from the first base. From a lookup of the germline V gene, CDR1 and CDR2 are SNHLY and FYNNEI. Germline trimming: 8 bases from V, 7 bases from J; junction bases outside gene matches: 6. A case-control design nested within a healthcare worker cohort in London, UK, was used, with weekly nasopharyngeal swab PCR tests and blood sampling performed. Healthcare workers were enrolled in the week of the UK lockdown, from 23 to 31 March 2020, and were followed every week for up to 16 weeks. Library generation was performed with 5' RACE. Sequenced using a NextSeq 500. Unique molecular identifiers were attached to individual cDNA molecules in the TCR library protocol so that sequencing error and PCR bias could be corrected. Both TCR alpha and beta chains were sequenced, and tight co-correlation was observed between alpha and beta sequence abundances in each sample. The paper's processing steps were these. Decombinator V4 was used to perform V gene, J gene and CDR3 annotation of TCR sequences. TCRs were defined as expanded if a significant change between any two time points was detected under a Poisson model with p below 0.0001. TCR abundances were normalised to the total number of TCRs sequenced per sample and were expressed as counts per million. MAIT TCRs were defined by TRAV1-2 paired with TRAJ12, TRAJ20 or TRAJ33, and iNKT TCRs by TRAV10 paired with TRAJ18. A search of VDJdb, accessed on 1 November 2021, was run for TCRs annotated to CMV, EBV and SARS-CoV-2, with TCRs annotated for multiple antigens excluded. TCRdb reworked the public reads: Q25 trimming with fastp, MiXCR clone assembly, productive beta chains retained. Rows matching on CDR3 protein sequence are summarized as one entry with the most common DNA and genes. V and J calls and clone size were set by TCRdb, not the authors. The sample table records 25,000 to 35,000 distinct CDR3 sequences; around 6% of these occur just once. Of the sample, about 34% is held by the ten largest clones.

Material: whole blood, obtained at baseline. The chain was built from TRBV2 and TRBJ2-3, with TRBD1 identical over 7 junction bases. This TCR was sampled from an adult who was a healthcare worker with PCR-confirmed SARS-CoV-2 infection or an uninfected control (not recorded which). The DNA sequence reads TGTGCCAGCGGACAGGAGAAGTATACGCAGTATTTT. Its amino acids are CASGQEKYTQYF.